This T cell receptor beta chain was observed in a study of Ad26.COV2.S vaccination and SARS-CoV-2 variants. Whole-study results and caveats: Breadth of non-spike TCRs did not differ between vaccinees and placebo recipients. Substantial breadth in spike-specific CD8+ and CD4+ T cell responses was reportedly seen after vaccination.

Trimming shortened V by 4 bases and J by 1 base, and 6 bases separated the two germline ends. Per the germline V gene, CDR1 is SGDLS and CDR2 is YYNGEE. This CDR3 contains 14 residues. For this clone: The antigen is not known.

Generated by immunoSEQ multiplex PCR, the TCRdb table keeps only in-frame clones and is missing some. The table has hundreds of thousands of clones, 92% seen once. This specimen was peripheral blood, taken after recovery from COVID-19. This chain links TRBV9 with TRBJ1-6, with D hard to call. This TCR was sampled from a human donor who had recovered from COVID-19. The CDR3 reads CASSPESYNSPLHF. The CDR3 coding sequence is TGTGCCAGCAGCCCTGAGTCCTATAATTCACCCCTCCACTTT.